The T cell receptor (beta chain) under discussion was sequenced for a study of OX40 agonist ivuxolimab in advanced cancers. The junction had 5 bases not matched to a gene; V was cut back by 2 bases and J by 8 bases. This CDR3 spans 14 amino acids. Germline V gene data show CDR1 as LNHDA and CDR2 as SQIVND (reference sequence). Sequencing was performed with immunoSEQ multiplex PCR; in TCRdb, only in-frame clones are kept and a portion is missing. The repertoire holds fewer than 85,000 clones, 65% to 90% seen once, with 0.5% to 0.6% in the top ten. This TCR derives from an adult with an advanced solid tumor such as melanoma, head and neck, liver or kidney cancer. J is TRBJ1-4 and V is TRBV19; TRBD1 matches at 7 bases. The input for sequencing was CD4+ or CD8+ T cells sorted from blood, taken in a trial of the OX40 agonist ivuxolimab. CDR3 protein: CASSIQGQLEKLFF. CDR3 in DNA: TGTGCCAGTAGTATACAGGGACAGCTCGAAAAACTGTTTTTT.